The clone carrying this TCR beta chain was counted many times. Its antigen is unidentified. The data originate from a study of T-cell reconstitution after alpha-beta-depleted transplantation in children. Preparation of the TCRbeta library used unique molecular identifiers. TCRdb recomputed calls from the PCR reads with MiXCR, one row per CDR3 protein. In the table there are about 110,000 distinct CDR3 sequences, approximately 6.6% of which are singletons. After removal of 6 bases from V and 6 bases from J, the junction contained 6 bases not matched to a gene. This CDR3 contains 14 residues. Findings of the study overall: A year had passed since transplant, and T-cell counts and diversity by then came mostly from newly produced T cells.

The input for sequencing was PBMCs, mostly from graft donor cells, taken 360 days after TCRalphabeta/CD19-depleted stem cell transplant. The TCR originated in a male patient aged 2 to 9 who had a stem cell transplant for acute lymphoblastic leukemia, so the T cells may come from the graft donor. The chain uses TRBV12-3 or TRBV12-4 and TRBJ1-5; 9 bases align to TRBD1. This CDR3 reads CASSSRDRVQPQHF. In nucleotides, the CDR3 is TGTGCCAGCAGCTCCAGGGACAGGGTTCAGCCCCAGCATTTT.